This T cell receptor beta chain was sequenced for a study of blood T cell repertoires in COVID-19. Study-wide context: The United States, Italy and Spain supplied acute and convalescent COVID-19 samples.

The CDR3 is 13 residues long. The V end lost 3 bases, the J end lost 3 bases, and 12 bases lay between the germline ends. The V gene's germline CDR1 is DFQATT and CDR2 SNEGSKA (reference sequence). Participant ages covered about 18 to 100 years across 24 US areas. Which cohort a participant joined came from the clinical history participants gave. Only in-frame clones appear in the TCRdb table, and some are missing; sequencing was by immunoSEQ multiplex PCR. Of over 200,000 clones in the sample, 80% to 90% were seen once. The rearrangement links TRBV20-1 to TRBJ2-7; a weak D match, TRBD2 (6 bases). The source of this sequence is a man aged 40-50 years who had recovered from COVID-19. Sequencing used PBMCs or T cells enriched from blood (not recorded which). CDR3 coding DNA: TGCAGTGCTAGTCGGGGGAGTTACTACGAGCAGTACTTC. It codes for CSASRGSYYEQYF.